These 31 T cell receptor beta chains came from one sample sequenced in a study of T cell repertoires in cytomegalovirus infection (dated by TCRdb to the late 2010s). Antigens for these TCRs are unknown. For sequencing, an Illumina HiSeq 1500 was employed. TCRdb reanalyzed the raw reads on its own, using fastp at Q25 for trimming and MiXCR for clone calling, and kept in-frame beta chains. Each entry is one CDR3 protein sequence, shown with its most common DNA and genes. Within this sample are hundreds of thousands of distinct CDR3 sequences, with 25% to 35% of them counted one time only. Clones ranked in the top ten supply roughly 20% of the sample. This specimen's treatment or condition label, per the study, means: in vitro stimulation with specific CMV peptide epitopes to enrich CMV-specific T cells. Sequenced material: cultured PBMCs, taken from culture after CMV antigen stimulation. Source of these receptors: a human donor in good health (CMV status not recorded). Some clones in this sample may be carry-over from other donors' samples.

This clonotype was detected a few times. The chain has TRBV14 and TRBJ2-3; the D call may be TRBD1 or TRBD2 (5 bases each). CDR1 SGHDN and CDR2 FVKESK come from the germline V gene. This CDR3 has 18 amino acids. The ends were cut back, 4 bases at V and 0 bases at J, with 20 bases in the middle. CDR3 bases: TGTGCCAGCAGCCTTGGGACGTCCAGACCCTCTAGCACAGATACGCAGTATTTT. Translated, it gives CASSLGTSRPSSTDTQYF.

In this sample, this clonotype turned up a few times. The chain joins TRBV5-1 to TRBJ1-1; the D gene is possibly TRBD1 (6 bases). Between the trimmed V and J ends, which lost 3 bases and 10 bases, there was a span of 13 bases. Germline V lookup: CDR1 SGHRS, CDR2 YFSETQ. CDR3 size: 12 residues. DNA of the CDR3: TGCGCCAGCAGCTCGGGGGGGCTCGGAGCTTTCTTT. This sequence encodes CASSSGGLGAFF.

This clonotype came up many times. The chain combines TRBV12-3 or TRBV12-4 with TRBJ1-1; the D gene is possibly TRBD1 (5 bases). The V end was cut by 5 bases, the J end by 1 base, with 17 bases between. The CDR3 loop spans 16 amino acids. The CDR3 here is CASSLYRDSSNTEAFF. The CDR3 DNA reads TGTGCCAGCAGTCTCTACCGGGACTCATCGAACACTGAAGCTTTCTTT.

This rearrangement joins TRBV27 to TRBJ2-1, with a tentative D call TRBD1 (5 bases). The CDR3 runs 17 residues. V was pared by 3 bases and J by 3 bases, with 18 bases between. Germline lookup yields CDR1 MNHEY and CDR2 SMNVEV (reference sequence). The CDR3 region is CASSFLKGALGYNEQFF. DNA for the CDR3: TGTGCCAGCAGTTTCCTGAAAGGGGCCCTAGGCTACAATGAGCAGTTCTTC.

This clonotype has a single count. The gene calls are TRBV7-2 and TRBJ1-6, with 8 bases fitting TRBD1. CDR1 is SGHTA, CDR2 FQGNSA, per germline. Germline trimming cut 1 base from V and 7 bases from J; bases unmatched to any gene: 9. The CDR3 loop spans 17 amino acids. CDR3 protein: CASSLGPGGGGNSPLHF. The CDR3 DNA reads TGTGCCAGCAGCTTAGGCCCAGGGGGCGGGGGGAATTCACCCCTCCACTTT.

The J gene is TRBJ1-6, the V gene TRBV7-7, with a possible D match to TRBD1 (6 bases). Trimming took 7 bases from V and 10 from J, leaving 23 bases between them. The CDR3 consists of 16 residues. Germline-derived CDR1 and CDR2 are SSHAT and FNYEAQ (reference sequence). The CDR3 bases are TGTGCCAGCATAAGGAGTGGGCAGGGGAGGCGGTCACCCCTCCACTTT. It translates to CASIRSGQGRRSPLHF.

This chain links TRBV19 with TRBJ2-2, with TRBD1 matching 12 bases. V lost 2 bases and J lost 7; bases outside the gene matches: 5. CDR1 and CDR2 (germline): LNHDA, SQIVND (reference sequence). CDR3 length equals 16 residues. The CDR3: CASSIPGTGGDGELFF. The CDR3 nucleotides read TGTGCCAGTAGTATACCCGGGACAGGGGGCGACGGGGAGCTGTTTTTT.

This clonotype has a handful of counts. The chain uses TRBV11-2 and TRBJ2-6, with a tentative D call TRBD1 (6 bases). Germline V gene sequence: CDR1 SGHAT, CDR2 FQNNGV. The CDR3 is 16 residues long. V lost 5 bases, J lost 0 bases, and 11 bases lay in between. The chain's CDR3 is CASSVIRGSGANVLTF. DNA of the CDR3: TGTGCCAGCAGCGTAATCAGGGGCTCTGGGGCCAACGTCCTGACTTTC.

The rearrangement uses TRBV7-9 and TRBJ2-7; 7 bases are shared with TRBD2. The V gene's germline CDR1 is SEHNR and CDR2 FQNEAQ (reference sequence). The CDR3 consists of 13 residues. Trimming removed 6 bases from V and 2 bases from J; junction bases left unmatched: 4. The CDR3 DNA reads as TGTGCCAGCAGACCAAGCGGGACCTACGAGCAGTACTTC. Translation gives CASRPSGTYEQYF.

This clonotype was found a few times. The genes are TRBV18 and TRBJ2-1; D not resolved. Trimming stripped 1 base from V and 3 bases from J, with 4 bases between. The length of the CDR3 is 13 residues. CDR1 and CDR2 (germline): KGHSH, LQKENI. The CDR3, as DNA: TGTGCCAGCTCACCACGACTCTACAATGAGCAGTTCTTC. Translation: CASSPRLYNEQFF.

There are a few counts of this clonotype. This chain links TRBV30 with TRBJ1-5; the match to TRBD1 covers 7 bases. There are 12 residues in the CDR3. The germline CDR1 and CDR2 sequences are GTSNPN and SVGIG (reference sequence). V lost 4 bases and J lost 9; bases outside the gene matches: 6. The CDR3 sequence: CAWTQGELPQHF. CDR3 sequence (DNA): TGTGCCTGGACTCAGGGGGAGTTGCCCCAGCATTTT.

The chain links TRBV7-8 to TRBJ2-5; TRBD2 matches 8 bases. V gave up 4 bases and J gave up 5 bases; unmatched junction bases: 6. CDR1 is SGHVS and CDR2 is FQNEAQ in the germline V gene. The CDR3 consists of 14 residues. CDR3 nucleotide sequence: TGTGCCAGCAGCTCCTCCGGGACTAGGGAGACCCAGTACTTC. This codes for CASSSSGTRETQYF. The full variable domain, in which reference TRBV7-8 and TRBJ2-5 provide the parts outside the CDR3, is GAGVSQSPRYKVAKRGQDVALRCDPISGHVSLFWYQQALGQGPEFLTYFQNEAQLDKSGLPSDRFFAERPEGSVSTLKIQRTQQEDSAVYLCASSSSGTRETQYFGPGTRLLVL.

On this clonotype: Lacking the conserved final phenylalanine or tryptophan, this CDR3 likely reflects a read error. Written as DNA, the CDR3 is TGTGCCAGCAGCTTTGGGACGGGACTTACATACGAGCAGTACCTC. This gives the protein CASSFGTGLTYEQYL. V and J are TRBV7-6 and TRBJ2-7; maybe TRBD2 (6 bases). CDR1 and CDR2 from the germline V gene are SGHVS and FNYEAQ. The V and J ends lost 3 bases and 4 bases respectively, with 16 bases between them. The CDR3 runs 15 residues.

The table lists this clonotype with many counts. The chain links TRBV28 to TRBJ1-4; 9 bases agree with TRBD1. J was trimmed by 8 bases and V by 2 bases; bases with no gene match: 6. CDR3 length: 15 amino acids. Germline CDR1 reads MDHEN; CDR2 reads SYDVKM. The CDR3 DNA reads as TGTGCCAGCAGTTTAGGAGGGACAGGGAACGAAAAACTGTTTTTT. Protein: CASSLGGTGNEKLFF.

The CDR3 DNA reads as TGTGCCAGTAGTAAGTCCTGGGGAGGTGGGACTGAAGCTTTCTTT. Residues: CASSKSWGGGTEAFF. V is TRBV19 and J is TRBJ1-1; D not resolved. The length of the CDR3 is 15 residues. Between the trimmed V and J ends, which lost 4 bases and 5 bases, there was a span of 17 bases. The germline V gene has CDR1 LNHDA and CDR2 SQIVND (reference sequence). Together with reference TRBV19 and TRBJ1-1, the CDR3 gives the full variable domain: DGGITQSPKYLFRKEGQNVTLSCEQNLNHDAMYWYRQDPGQGLRLIYYSQIVNDFQKGDIAEGYSVSREKKESFPLTVTSAQKNPTAFYLCASSKSWGGGTEAFFGQGTRLTVV.

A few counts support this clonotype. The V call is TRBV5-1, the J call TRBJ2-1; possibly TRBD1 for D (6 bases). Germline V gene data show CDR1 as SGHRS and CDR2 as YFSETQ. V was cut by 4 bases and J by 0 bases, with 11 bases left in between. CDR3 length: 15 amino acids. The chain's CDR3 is CASSQGGNSYNEQFF. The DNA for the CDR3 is TGCGCCAGCAGCCAAGGGGGTAACTCCTACAATGAGCAGTTCTTC.

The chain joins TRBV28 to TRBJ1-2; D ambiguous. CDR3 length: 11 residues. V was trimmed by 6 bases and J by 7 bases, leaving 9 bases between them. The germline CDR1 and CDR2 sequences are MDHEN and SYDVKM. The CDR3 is CASRGLRGYTF. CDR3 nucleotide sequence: TGTGCCAGCAGGGGTCTCCGTGGCTACACCTTC.

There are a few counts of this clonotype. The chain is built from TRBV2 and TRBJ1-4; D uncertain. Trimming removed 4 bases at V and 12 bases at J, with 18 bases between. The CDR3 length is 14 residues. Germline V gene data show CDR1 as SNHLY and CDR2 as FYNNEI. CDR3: CASSGMTSSKELFF. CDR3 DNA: TGTGCCAGCAGTGGAATGACCTCCTCCAAGGAACTGTTTTTT.

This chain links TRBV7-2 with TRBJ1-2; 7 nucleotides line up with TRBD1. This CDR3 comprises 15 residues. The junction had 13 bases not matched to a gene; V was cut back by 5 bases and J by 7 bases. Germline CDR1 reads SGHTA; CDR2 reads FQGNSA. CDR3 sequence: CASSKLTGAGSGYTF. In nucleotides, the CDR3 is TGTGCCAGCAGCAAATTAACAGGGGCGGGGAGTGGCTACACCTTC.

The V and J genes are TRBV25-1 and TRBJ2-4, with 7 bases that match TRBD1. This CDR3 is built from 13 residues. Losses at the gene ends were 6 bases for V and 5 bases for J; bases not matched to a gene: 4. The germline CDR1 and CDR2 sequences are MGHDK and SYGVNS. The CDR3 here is CASRTGTENIQYF. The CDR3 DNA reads TGTGCCAGCAGGACCGGGACAGAAAACATTCAGTACTTC.

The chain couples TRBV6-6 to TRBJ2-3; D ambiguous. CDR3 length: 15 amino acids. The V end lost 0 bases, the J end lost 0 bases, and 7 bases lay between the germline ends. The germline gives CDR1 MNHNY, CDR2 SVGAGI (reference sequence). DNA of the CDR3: TGTGCCAGCAGTTACTCTTCGACTAGCACAGATACGCAGTATTTT. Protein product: CASSYSSTSTDTQYF.

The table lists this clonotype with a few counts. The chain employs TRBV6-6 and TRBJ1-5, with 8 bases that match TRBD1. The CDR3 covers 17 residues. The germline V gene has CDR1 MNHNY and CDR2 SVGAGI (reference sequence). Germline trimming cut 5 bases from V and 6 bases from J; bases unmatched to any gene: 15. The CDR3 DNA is TGTGCCAGCAGTGGAGGCACTCAGGGGGCTTTTGGTCAGCCCCAGCATTTT. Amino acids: CASSGGTQGAFGQPQHF.

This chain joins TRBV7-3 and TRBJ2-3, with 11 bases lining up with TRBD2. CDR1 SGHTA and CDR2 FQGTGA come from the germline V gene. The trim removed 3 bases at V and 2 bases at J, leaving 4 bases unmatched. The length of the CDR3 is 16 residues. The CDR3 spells CASSFSSGGTTDTQYF. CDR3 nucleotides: TGTGCCAGCAGCTTTTCTAGCGGGGGGACCACAGATACGCAGTATTTT.

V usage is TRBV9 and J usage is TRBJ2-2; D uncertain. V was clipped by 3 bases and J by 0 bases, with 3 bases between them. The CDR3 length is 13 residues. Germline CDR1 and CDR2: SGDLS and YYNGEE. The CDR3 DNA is TGTGCCAGCAGCGCCTCGAACACCGGGGAGCTGTTTTTT. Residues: CASSASNTGELFF.

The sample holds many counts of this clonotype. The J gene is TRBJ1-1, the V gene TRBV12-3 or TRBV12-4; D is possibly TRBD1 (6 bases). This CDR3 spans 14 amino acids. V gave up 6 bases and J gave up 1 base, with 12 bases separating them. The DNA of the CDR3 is TGTGCCAGCAGCTTCTCGACAGGGAACACTGAAGCTTTCTTT. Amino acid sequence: CASSFSTGNTEAFF.

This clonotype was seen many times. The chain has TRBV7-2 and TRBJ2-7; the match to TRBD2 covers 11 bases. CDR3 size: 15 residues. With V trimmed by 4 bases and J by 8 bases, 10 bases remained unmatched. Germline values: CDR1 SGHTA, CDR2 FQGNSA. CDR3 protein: CASSSQLAGASQQYF. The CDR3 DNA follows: TGTGCCAGCAGCTCACAACTAGCGGGGGCCTCGCAGCAGTACTTC.

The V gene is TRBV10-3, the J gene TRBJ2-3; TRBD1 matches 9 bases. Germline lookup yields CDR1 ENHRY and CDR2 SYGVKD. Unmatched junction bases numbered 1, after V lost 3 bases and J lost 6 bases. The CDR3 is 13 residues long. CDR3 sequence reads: CAISDGQGDTQYF. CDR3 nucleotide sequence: TGTGCCATCAGTGACGGACAGGGGGATACGCAGTATTTT.

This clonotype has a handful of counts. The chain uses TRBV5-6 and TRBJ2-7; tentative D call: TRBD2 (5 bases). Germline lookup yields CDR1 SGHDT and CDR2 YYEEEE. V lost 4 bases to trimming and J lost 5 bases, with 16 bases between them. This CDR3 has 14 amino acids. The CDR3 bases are TGTGCCAGCAGCGGAGGTTCCTTGGCGAACGAGCAGTACTTC. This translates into CASSGGSLANEQYF. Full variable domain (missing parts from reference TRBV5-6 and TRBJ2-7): DAGVTQSPTHLIKTRGQQVTLRCSPKSGHDTVSWYQQALGQGPQFIFQYYEEEERQRGNFPDRFSGHQFPNYSSELNVNALLLGDSALYLCASSGGSLANEQYFGPGTRLTVT.

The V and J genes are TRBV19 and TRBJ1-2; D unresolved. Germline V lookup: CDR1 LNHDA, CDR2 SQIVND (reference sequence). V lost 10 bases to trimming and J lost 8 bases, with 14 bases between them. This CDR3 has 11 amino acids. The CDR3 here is CATRTGEGYTF. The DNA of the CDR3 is TGTGCCACCCGGACCGGAGAGGGCTACACCTTC. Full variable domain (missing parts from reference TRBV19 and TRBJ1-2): DGGITQSPKYLFRKEGQNVTLSCEQNLNHDAMYWYRQDPGQGLRLIYYSQIVNDFQKGDIAEGYSVSREKKESFPLTVTSAQKNPTAFYLCATRTGEGYTFGSGTRLTVV.

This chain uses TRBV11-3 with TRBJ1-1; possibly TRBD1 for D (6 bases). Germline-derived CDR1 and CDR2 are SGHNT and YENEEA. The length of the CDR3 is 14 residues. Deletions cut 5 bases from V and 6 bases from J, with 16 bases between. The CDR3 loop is CASSPRGRGPEAFF. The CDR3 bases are TGTGCCAGCAGCCCACGGGGCAGGGGCCCTGAAGCTTTCTTT.

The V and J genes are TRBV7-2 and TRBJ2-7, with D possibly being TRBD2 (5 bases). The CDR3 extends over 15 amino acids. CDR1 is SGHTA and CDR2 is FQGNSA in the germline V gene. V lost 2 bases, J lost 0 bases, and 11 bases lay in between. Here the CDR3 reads CASSLQSGNSYEQYF. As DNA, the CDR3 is TGTGCCAGCAGCTTACAATCGGGGAACTCCTACGAGCAGTACTTC.